This note documents a single T cell receptor beta chain sequence. Its antigen is still unknown. This record comes from a study of vaccination and CD4 T cells after COVID-19. The treatment: approximately 9-day PBMC culture with coronavirus spike peptide pools or control peptides (ViraFEST assay). The unexposed donor gave CD4+ T cells before the COVID-19 pandemic (2011-2018). First, ViraFEST expanded antigen-specific T cells with peptide pools, and next it sequenced the TCRs. Overall study results and limits: Relatively few convalescent patients were studied, without early post-infection timepoints. The median proportion of reactive clones detected only post-vaccination in convalescent patients was approximately 90%.

Germline CDR1 and CDR2: MNHNS and SASEGT. V was cut by 6 bases and J by 7 bases, with 18 bases left in between. This CDR3 spans 14 amino acids. The Oncomine TCR Beta short-read assay was applied to DNA of cultured CD4+ T cells. From the PCR reads, TCRdb called clonotypes with MiXCR, one entry per CDR3 protein. The sample consists of fewer than 9,500 distinct CDR3 sequences, approximately 55% of them appearing once. The receptor was derived from a human donor in good health. The sequenced sample was CD4+ T cells from blood, cultured in vitro. The V and J genes are TRBV6-1 and TRBJ1-2; possibly TRBD1 for D (6 bases). The CDR3 nucleotides read TGTGCCAGCAGCCGCCCCGGCGGGGGCGGTGGCTACACCTTC. This translates into CASSRPGGGGGYTF.